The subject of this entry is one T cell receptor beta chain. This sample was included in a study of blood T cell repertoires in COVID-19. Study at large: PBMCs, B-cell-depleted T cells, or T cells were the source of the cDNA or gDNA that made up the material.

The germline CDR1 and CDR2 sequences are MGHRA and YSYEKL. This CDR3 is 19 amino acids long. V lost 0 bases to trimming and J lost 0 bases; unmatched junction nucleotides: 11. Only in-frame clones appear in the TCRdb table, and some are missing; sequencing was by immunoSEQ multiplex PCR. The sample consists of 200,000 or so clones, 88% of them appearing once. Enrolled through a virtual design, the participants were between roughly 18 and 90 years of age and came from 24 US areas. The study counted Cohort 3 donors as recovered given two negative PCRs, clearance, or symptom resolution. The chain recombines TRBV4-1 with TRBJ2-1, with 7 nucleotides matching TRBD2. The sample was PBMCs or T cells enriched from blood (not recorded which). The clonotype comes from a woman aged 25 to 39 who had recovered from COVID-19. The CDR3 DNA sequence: TGCGCCAGCAGCCAAGATCCCAAGGGGCGGGGGTTCTCCTACAATGAGCAGTTCTTC. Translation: CASSQDPKGRGFSYNEQFF.